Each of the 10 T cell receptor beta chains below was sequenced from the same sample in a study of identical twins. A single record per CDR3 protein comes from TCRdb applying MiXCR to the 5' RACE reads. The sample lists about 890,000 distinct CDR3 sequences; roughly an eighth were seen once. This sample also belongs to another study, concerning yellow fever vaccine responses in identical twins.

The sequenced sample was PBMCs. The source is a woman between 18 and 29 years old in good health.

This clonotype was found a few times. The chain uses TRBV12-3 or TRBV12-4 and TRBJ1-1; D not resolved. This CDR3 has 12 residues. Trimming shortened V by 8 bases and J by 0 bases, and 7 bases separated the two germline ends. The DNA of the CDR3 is TGTGCCAGCCAACTTATGAACACTGAAGCTTTCTTT. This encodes CASQLMNTEAFF.

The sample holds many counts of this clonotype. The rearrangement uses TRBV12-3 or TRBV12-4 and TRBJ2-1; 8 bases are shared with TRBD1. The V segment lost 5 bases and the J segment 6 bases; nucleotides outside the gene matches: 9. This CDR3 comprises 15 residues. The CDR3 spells CASSPDRAASNEQFF. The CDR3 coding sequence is TGTGCCAGCAGTCCGGACAGGGCTGCGTCCAATGAGCAGTTCTTC.

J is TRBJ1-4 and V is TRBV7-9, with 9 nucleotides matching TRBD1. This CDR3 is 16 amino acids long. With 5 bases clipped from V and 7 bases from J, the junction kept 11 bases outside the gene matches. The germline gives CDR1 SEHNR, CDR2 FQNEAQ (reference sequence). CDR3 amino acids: CASSARPGTGFEKLFF. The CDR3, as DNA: TGTGCCAGCAGCGCTCGACCTGGGACAGGGTTTGAAAAACTGTTTTTT.

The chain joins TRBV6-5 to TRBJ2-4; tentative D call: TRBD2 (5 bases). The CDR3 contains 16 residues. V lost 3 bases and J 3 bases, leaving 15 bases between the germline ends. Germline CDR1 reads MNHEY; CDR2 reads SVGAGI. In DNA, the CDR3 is TGTGCCAGCAGTTATGCCGGGTCAGGAGGCAAAAACATTCAGTACTTC. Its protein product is CASSYAGSGGKNIQYF.

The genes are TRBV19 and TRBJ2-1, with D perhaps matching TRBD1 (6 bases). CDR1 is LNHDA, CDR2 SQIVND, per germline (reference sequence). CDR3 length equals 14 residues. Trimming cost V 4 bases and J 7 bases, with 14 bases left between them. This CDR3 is CASSTDRILNEQFF. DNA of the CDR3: TGTGCCAGTAGTACCGACAGGATCCTGAATGAGCAGTTCTTC. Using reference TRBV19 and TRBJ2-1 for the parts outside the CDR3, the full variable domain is DGGITQSPKYLFRKEGQNVTLSCEQNLNHDAMYWYRQDPGQGLRLIYYSQIVNDFQKGDIAEGYSVSREKKESFPLTVTSAQKNPTAFYLCASSTDRILNEQFFGPGTRLTVL.

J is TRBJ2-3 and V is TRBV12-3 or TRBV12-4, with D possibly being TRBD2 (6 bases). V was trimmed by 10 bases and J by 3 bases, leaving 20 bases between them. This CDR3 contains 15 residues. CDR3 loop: CAISTGLSGTDTQYF. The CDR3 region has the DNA TGTGCCATCTCCACCGGACTATCGGGAACAGATACGCAGTATTTT.

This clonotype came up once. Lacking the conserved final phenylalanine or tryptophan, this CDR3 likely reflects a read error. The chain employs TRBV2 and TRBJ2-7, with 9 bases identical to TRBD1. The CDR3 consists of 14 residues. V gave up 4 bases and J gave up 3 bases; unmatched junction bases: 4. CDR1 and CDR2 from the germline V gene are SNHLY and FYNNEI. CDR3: CASSAGTGFYEQYL. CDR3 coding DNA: TGTGCCAGCAGTGCCGGGACAGGGTTCTACGAGCAGTACTTA.

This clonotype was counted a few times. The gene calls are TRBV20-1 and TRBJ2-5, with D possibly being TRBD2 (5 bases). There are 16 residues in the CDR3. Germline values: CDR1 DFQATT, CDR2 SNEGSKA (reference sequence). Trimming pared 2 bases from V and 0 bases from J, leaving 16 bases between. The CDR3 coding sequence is TGCAGTGCTAGACAAATTGAAGCGGCGTACCAAGAGACCCAGTACTTC. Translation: CSARQIEAAYQETQYF.

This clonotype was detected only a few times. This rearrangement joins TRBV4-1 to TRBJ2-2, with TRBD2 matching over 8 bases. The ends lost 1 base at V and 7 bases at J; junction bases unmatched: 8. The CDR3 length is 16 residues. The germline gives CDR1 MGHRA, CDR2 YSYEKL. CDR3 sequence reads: CASSQGPGLEGGELFF. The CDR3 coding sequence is TGCGCCAGCAGCCAAGGACCGGGACTAGAAGGCGGGGAGCTGTTTTTT.

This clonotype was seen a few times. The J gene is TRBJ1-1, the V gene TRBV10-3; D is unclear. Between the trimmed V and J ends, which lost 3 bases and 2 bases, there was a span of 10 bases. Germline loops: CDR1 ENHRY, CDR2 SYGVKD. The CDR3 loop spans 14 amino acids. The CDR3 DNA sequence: TGTGCCATCAGTGATTGGGCGGTCAACACTGAAGCTTTCTTT. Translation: CAISDWAVNTEAFF.